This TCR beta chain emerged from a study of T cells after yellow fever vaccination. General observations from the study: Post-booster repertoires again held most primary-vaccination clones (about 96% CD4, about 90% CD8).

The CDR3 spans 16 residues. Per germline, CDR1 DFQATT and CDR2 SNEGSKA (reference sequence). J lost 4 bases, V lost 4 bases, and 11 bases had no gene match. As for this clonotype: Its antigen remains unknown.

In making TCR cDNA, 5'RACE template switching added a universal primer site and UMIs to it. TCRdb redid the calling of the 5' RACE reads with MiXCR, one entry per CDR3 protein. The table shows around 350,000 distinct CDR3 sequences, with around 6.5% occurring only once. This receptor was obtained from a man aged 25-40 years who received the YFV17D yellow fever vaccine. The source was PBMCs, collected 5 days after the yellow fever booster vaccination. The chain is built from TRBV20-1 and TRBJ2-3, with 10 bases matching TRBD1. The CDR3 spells CSATTGGQIQADTQYF. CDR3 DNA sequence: TGCAGTGCTACGACAGGGGGCCAAATTCAGGCAGATACGCAGTATTTT.